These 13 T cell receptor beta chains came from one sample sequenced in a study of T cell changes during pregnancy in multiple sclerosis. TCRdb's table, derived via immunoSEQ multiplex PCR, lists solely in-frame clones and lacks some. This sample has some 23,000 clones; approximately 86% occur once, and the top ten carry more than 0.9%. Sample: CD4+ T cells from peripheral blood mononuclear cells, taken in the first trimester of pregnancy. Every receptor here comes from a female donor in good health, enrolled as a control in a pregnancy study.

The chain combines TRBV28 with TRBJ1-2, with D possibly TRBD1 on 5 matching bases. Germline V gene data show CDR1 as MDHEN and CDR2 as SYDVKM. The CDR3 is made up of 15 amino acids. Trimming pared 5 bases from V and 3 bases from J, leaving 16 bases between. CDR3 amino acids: CASSTLGRGDYGYTF. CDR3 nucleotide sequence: TGTGCCAGCAGTACTCTGGGGAGGGGCGACTATGGCTACACCTTC.

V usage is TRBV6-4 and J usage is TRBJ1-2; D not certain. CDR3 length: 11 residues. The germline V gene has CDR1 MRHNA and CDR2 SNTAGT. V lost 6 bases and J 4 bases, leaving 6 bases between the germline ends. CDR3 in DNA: TGTGCCAGCAGCTCCGGCTATGGCTACACCTTC. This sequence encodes CASSSGYGYTF.

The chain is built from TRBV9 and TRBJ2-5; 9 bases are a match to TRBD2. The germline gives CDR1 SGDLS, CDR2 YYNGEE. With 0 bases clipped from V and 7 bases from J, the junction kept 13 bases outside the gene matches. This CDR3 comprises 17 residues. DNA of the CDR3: TGTGCCAGCAGCGTAGACGCAGCGGGAGGCCTCCTTGGGACCCAGTACTTC. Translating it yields CASSVDAAGGLLGTQYF. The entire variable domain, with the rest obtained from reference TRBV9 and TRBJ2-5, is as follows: DSGVTQTPKHLITATGQRVTLRCSPRSGDLSVYWYQQSLDQGLQFLIQYYNGEERAKGNILERFSAQQFPDLHSELNLSSLELGDSALYFCASSVDAAGGLLGTQYFGPGTRLLVL.

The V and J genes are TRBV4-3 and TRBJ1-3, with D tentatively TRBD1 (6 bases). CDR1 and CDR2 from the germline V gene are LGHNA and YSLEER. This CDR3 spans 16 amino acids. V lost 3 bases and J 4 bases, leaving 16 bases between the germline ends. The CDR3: CASSQVRGLKGNTIYF. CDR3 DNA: TGCGCCAGCAGCCAGGTCAGGGGCTTGAAAGGAAACACCATATATTTT.

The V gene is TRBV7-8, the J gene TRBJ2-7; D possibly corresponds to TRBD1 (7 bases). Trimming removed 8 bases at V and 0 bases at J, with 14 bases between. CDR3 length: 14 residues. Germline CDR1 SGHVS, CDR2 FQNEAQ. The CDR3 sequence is CASRRGQSSYEQYF. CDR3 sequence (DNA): TGTGCCAGCCGGCGGGGACAGTCCTCCTACGAGCAGTACTTC.

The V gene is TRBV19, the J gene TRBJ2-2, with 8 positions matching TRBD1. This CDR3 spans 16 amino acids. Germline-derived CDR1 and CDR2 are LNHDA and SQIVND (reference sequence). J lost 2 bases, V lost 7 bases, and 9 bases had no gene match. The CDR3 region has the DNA TGTGCCAGTAAGGCAGGGGGCTTTATCAACACCGGGGAGCTGTTTTTT. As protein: CASKAGGFINTGELFF.

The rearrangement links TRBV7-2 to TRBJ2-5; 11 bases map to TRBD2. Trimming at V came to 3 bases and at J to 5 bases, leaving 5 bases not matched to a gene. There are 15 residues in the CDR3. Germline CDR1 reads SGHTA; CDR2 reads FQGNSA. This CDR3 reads CASSFASGRRETQYF. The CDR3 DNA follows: TGTGCCAGCAGCTTTGCTAGCGGGAGGAGGGAGACCCAGTACTTC.

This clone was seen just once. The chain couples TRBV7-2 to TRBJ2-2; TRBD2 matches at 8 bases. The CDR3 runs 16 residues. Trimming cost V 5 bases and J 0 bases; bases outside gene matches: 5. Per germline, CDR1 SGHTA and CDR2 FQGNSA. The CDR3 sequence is CASSALLAANTGELFF. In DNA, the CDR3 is TGTGCCAGCAGCGCCTTACTAGCGGCGAACACCGGGGAGCTGTTTTTT.

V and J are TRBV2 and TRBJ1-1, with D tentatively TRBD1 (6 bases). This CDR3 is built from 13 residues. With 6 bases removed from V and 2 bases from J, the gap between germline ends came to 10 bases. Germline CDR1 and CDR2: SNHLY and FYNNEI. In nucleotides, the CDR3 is TGTGCCAGCAGGGTACAGGGCAACACTGAAGCTTTCTTT. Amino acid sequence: CASRVQGNTEAFF. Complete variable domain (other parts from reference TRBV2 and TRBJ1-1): EPEVTQTPSHQVTQMGQEVILRCVPISNHLYFYWYRQILGQKVEFLVSFYNNEISEKSEIFDDQFSVERPDGSNFTLKIRSTKLEDSAMYFCASRVQGNTEAFFGQGTRLTVV.

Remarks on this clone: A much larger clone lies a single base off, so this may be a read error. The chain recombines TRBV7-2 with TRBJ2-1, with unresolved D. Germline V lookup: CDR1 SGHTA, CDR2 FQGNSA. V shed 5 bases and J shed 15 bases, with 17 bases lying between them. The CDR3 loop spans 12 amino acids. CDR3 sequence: CASSVDVGRPFF. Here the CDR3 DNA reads TGTGCCAGCAGCGTCGACGTGGGCAGACCGTTCTTC. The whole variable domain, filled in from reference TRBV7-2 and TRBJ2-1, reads GAGVSQSPSNKVTEKGKDVELRCDPISGHTALYWYRQSLGQGLEFLIYFQGNSAPDKSGLPSDRFSAERTGGSVSTLTIQRTQQEDSAVYLCASSVDVGRPFFGPGTRLTVL.

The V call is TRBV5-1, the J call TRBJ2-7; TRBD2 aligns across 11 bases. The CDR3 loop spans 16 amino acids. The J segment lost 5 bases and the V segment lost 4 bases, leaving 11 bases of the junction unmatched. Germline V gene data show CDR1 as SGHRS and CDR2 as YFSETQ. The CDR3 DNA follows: TGCGCCAGCAGCCCCCGAGGTAGCGGGGGGGCCAACGAGCAGTACTTC. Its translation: CASSPRGSGGANEQYF. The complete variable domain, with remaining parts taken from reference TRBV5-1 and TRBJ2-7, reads KAGVTQTPRYLIKTRGQQVTLSCSPISGHRSVSWYQQTPGQGLQFLFEYFSETQRNKGNFPGRFSGRQFSNSRSEMNVSTLELGDSALYLCASSPRGSGGANEQYFGPGTRLTVT.

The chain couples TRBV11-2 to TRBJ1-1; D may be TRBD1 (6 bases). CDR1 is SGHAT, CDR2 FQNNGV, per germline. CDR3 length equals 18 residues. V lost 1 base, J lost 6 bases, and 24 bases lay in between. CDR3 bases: TGTGCCAGCAGCTTAGCTCGTGGTGGGGGCTGGAAAGGGGCTGAAGCTTTCTTT. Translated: CASSLARGGGWKGAEAFF.

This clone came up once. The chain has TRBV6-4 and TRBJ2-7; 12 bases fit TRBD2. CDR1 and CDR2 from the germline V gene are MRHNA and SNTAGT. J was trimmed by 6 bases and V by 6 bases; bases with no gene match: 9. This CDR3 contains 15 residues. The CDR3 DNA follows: TGTGCCAGCAGCCGGACTAGCGGGGACCTTTCCGAGCAGTACTTC. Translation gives CASSRTSGDLSEQYF.